This T cell receptor (beta chain) was captured in a study of beta chain features in type 1 diabetes. Study-level background: Cell yields, gender and age were comparable in patients and healthy donors. The study, taken as a whole, reports: Moderate yet significant TCRB CDR3 shortening was seen in Type 1 diabetes patients in all four CD4+ subsets.

Comment on this clone: As yet, its antigen is unknown.

The CDR3 is 18 amino acids. The germline gives CDR1 SGHTA, CDR2 FQGNSA. J lost 2 bases, V lost 1 base, and 9 bases had no gene match. Investigators reverse transcribed all isolated RNA, so they sequenced expressed TCRB transcripts. The method was immunoSEQ multiplex PCR; TCRdb's version includes in-frame clones alone and lacks a portion of them. The sample has 630,000 or so clones; roughly 13% are singletons. The material sequenced was naive CD4+ T cells from blood. This receptor was taken from a man aged 18 to 30 with type 1 diabetes. The genes are TRBV7-2 and TRBJ2-3; 10 bases map to TRBD2. The DNA of the CDR3 is TGTGCCAGCAGCTTAGAGTCACTAGCGGGAACTTACACAGATACGCAGTATTTT. Its translation: CASSLESLAGTYTDTQYF.